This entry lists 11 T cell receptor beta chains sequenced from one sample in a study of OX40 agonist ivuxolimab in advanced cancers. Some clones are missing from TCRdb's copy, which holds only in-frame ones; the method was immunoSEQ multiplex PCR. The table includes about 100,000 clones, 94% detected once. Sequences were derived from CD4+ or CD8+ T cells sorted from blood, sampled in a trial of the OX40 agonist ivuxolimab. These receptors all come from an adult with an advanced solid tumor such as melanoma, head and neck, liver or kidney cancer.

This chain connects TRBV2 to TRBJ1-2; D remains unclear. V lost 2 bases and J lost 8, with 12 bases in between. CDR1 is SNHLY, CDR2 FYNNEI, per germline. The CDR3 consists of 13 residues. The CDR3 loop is CASSELPGEGYTF. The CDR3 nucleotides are TGTGCCAGCAGTGAATTGCCCGGCGAGGGCTACACCTTC.

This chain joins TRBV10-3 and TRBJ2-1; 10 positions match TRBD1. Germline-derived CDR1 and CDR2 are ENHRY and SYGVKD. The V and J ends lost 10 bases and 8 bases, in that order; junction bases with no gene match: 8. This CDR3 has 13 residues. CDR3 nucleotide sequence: TGTGCCACATGGGACAGGGGCCTGGATGAGCAGTTCTTC. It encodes CATWDRGLDEQFF.

The CDR3 DNA sequence: TGTGCCAGCAGCACAGGGGGTAAGGGCACTGAAGCTTTCTTT. This sequence encodes CASSTGGKGTEAFF. V is TRBV27 and J is TRBJ1-1; 8 positions agree with TRBD1. The CDR3 extends over 14 amino acids. V shed 6 bases, J shed 4 bases, and the junction held 7 bases outside the gene matches. The V gene's germline CDR1 is MNHEY and CDR2 SMNVEV (reference sequence).

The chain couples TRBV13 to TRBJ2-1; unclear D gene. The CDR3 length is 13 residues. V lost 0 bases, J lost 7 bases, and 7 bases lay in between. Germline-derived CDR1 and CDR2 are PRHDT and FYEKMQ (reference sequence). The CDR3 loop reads CASSLGRQNEQFF. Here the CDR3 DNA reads TGTGCCAGCAGCTTAGGCCGTCAGAATGAGCAGTTCTTC.

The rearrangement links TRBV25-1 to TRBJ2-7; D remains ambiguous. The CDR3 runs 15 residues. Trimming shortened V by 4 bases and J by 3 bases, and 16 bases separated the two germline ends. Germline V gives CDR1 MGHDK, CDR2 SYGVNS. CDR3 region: CASSADGYPDYEQYF. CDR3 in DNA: TGTGCCAGCAGTGCGGACGGCTATCCGGACTACGAGCAGTACTTC.

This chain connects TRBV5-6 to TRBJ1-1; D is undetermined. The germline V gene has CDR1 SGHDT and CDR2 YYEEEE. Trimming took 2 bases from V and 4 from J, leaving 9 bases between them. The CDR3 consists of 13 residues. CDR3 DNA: TGTGCCAGCAGCTTATACAGTGGCACTGAAGCTTTCTTT. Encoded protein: CASSLYSGTEAFF.

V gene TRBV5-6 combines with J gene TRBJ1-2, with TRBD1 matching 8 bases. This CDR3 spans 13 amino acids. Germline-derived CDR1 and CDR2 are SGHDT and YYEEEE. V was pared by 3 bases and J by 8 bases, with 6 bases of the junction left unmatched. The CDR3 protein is CASSSGGLEGYTF. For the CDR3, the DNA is TGTGCCAGCAGCTCAGGGGGCCTGGAGGGCTACACCTTC.

The CDR3 region is CAWSPGVNEKLFF. The CDR3 coding sequence is TGTGCCTGGAGTCCAGGGGTGAATGAAAAACTGTTTTTT. The J gene is TRBJ1-4, the V gene TRBV30; tentatively, D is TRBD1 (6 bases). This CDR3 has 13 residues. Germline values: CDR1 GTSNPN, CDR2 SVGIG (reference sequence). The V end was cut by 2 bases, the J end by 5 bases, with 9 bases between.

The CDR3, as DNA: TGCGCCAGCAGGGACAACCCCTACAATGAGCAGTTCTTC. Amino acids: CASRDNPYNEQFF. This chain connects TRBV4-1 to TRBJ2-1; D possibly corresponds to TRBD1 (5 bases). This CDR3 comprises 13 residues. Germline V gives CDR1 MGHRA, CDR2 YSYEKL. V dropped 6 bases and J dropped 2 bases, with 8 bases sitting between them.

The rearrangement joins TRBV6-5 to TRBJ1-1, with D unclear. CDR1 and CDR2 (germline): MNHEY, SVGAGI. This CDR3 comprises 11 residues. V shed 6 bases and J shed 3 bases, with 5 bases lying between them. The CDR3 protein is CASSYDTEAFF. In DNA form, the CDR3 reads TGTGCCAGCAGCTACGACACTGAAGCTTTCTTT.

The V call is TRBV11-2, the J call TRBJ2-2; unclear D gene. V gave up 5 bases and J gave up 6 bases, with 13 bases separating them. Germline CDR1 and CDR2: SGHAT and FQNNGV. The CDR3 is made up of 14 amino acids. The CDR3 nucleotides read TGTGCCAGCAGCGAGCCTAGGGTCTCCGGGGAGCTGTTTTTT. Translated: CASSEPRVSGELFF. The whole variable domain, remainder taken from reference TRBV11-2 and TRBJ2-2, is EAGVAQSPRYKIIEKRQSVAFWCNPISGHATLYWYQQILGQGPKLLIQFQNNGVVDDSQLPKDRFSAERLKGVDSTLKIQPAKLEDSAVYLCASSEPRVSGELFFGEGSRLTVL.